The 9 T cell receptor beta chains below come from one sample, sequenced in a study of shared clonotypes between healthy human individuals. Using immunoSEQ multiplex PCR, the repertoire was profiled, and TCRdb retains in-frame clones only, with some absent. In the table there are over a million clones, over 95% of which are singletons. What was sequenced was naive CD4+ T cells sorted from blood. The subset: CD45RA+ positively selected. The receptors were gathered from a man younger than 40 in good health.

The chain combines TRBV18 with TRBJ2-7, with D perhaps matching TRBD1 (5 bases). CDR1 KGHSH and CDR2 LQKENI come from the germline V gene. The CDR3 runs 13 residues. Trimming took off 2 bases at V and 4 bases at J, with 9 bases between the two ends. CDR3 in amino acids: CASSPYQGYEQYF. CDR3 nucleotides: TGTGCCAGCTCACCATATCAGGGTTACGAGCAGTACTTC.

CDR3 region: CASSQAGTVPYEQYF. In DNA form, the CDR3 reads TGCGCCAGCAGCCAAGCCGGGACAGTTCCCTACGAGCAGTACTTC. This chain joins TRBV4-1 and TRBJ2-7; 7 bases agree with TRBD1. Germline CDR1 and CDR2: MGHRA and YSYEKL. Trimming cost V 1 base and J 2 bases; bases outside gene matches: 5. CDR3 length equals 15 residues.

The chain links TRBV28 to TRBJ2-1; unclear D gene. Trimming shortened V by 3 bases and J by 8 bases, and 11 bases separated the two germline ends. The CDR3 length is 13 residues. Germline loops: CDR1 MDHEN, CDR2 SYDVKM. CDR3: CASSFVGLYEQFF. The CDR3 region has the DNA TGTGCCAGCAGTTTTGTAGGGCTTTATGAGCAGTTCTTC. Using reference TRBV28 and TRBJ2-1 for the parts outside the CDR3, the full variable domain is DVKVTQSSRYLVKRTGEKVFLECVQDMDHENMFWYRQDPGLGLRLIYFSYDVKMKEKGDIPEGYSVSREKKERFSLILESASTNQTSMYLCASSFVGLYEQFFGPGTRLTVL.

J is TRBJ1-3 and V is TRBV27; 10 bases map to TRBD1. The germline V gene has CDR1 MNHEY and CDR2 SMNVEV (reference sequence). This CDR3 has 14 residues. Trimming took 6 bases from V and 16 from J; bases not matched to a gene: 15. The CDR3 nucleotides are TGTGCCAGCAGAACGACAGGGGGCAAGACACAATTGTATTTT. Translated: CASRTTGGKTQLYF.

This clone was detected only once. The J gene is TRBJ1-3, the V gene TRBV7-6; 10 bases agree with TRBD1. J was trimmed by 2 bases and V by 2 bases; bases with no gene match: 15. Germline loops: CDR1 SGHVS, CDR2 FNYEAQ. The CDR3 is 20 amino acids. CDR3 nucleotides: TGTGCCAGCAGCTTAAAGGCCCGACAGGGGGCGCAGTCAACTGGAAACACCATATATTTT. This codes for CASSLKARQGAQSTGNTIYF.

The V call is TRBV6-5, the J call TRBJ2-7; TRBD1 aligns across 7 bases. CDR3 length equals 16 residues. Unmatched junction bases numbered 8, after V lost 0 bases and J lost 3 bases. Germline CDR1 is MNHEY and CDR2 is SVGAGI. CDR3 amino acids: CASSYSTPSGGYEQYF. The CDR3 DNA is TGTGCCAGCAGTTACTCGACCCCTTCAGGGGGCTACGAGCAGTACTTC.

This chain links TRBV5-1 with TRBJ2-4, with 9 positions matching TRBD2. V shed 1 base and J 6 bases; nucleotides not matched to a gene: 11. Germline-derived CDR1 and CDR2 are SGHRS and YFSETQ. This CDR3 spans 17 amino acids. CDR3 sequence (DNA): TGCGCCAGCAGCTTGCCCGCTAGCGGGACTGTTGGAAACATTCAGTACTTC. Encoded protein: CASSLPASGTVGNIQYF.

The CDR3: CASSLPSRLAGADTQYF. The CDR3 DNA is TGTGCCAGCAGCCTACCCTCCCGACTAGCTGGGGCAGATACGCAGTATTTT. The rearrangement joins TRBV7-2 to TRBJ2-3; 7 nucleotides match TRBD2. This CDR3 spans 17 amino acids. V was pared by 5 bases and J by 4 bases, with 15 bases of the junction left unmatched. Germline CDR1 and CDR2: SGHTA and FQGNSA.

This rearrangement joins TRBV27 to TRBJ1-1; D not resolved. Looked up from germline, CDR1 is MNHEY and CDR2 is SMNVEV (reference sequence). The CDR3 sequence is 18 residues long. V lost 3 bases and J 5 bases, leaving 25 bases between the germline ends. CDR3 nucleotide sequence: TGTGCCAGCAGTTTCAGTGGGTTTTTGTCAGCCCCCAAGACTGAAGCTTTCTTT. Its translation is CASSFSGFLSAPKTEAFF.